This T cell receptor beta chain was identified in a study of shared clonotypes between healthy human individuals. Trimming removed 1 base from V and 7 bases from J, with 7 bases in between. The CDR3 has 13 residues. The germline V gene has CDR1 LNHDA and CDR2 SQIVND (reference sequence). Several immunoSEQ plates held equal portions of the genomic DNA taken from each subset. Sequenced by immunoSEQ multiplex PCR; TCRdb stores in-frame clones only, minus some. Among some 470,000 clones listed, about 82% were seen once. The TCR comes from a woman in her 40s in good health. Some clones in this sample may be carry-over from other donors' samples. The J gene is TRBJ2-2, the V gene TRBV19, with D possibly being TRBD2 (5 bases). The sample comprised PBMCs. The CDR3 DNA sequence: TGTGCCAGTAGTATAGGAGGAGGCGGGGAGCTGTTTTTT. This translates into CASSIGGGGELFF.